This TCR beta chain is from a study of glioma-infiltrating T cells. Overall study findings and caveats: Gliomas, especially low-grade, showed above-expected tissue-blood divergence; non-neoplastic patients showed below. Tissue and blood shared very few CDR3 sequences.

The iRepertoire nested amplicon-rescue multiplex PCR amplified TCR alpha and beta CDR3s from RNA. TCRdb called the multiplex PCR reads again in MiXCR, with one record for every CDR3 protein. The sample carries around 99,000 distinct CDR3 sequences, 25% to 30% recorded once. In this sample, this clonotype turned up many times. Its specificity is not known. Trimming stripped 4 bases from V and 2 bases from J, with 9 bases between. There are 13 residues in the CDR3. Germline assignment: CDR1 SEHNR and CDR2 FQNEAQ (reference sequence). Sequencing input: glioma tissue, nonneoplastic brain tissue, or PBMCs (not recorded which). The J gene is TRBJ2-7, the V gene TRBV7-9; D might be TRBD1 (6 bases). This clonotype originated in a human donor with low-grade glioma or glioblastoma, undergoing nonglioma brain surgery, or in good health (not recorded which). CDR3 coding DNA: TGTGCCAGCAGCTATCAGGGGCCCTACGAGCAGTACTTC. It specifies CASSYQGPYEQYF. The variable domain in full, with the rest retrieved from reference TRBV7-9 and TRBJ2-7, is DTGVSQNPRHKITKRGQNVTFRCDPISEHNRLYWYRQTLGQGPEFLTYFQNEAQLEKSRLLSDRFSAERPKGSFSTLEIQRTEQGDSAMYLCASSYQGPYEQYFGPGTRLTVT.